A single T cell receptor beta chain is shown here with its context. The CDR3 is made up of 14 amino acids. Germline V gives CDR1 SQVTM, CDR2 ANQGSEA. Trimming took 6 bases from V and 0 from J; bases not matched to a gene: 7. This entry belongs to a study of CD8 T cells in Susac syndrome. Relapsing-remitting disease, either stable or active, was present in the multiple sclerosis controls, who were treatment-naive patients. It was with random hexamers that about 0.45 to 1 ug RNA was reverse transcribed. TCRdb fed the immunoSEQ multiplex PCR reads into MiXCR, producing one record per CDR3 protein. Of some 190,000 distinct CDR3 sequences listed, approximately 96% were seen once; the top ten hold about 0.093%.

The sequence came from a human donor with multiple sclerosis. The chain couples TRBV29-1 to TRBJ1-2; 7 bases fit TRBD1. Sequencing was carried out using CD4+ T cells from PBMCs. Here the CDR3 reads CSVASDRTNYGYTF. CDR3 nucleotides: TGCAGCGTCGCTTCGGACAGGACTAACTATGGCTACACCTTC.